The clone carrying this TCR beta chain came up a few times. Its specificity is unknown. This sample is part of a study of vaccination and CD4 T cells after COVID-19. Study background: The convalescent population consisted of six males and four females, two of whom were of Hispanic ethnicity. The peptides that stimulated the cells were overlapping spike peptides from SARS-CoV-2, HCoV-NL63, HCoV-OC43 and HCoV-229E.

Sequencing of DNA taken from cultured CD4+ T cells relied on the Oncomine TCR Beta short-read assay. One entry per CDR3 protein, called by TCRdb with MiXCR from the PCR reads. Seen here are approximately 14,000 distinct CDR3 sequences, under 50% observed once, and the top ten hold 8.5% to 12%. Noted treatment: roughly 11-day PBMC culture with coronavirus spike peptide pools or control peptides (ViraFEST assay). In the ViraFEST assay, peptide-pool expansion preceded TCR sequencing of expanded clonotypes. Per the germline V gene, CDR1 is DFQATT and CDR2 is SNEGSKA (reference sequence). After removal of 6 bases from V and 9 bases from J, the junction contained 21 bases not matched to a gene. The CDR3 extends over 17 amino acids.

This sequence was found in a human donor who had recovered from COVID-19. Sequencing used CD4+ T cells from blood, cultured in vitro. The chain links TRBV20-1 to TRBJ2-3; TRBD2 matches at 10 bases. For the CDR3, the DNA is TGCAGTGCCCCGGCTCTAGCGGGAGTGGCGAGCACTTACACGCAGTATTTT. It codes for CSAPALAGVASTYTQYF.